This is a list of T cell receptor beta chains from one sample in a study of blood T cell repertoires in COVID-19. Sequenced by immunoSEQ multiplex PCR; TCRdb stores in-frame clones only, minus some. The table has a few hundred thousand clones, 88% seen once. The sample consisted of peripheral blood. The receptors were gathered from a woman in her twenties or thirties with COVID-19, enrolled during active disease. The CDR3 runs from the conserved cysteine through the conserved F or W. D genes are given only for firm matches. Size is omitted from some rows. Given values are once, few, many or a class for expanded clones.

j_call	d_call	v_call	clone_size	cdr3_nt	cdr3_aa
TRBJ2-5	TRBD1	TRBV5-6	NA	TGTGCCAGCAGCTGGGGACAGGTGGTTTTAGGCGAACAAGAGACCCAGTACTTC	CASSWGQVVLGEQETQYF
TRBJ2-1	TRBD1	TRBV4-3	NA	TGCGCCAGCAGCCATCGTGGACAGGGGACCCACAATGAGCAGTTCTTC	CASSHRGQGTHNEQFF
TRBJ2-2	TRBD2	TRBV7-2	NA	TGTGCCAGCAGTCTAGCGGGGGGGTTTAGGGAGCTGTTTTTT	CASSLAGGFRELFF
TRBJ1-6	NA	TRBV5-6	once	TGTGCCAGCAGCTTGTGGGGCCCAAATTCACCCCTCCACTTT	CASSLWGPNSPLHF
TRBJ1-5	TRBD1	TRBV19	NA	TGTGCCAGTAGTATCGGGACAGTGATAAACAAGCCCCAGCATTTT	CASSIGTVINKPQHF
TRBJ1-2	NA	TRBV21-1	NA	TGTGCCAGCAGCAAGGGGACAGGGGATGGCTACACCTTC	CASSKGTGDGYTF
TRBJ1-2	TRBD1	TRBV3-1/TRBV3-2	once	TGTGCCAGCAGCCAGGAGACAGGGAGTAGAGGTGGCTACACCTTC	CASSQETGSRGGYTF
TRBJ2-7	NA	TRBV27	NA	TGTGCCACCAGGATGGGGGGGCGCTCCTACGAGCAGTACTTC	CATRMGGRSYEQYF
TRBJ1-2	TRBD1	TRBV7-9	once	TGTGCCAGCAGCGGGACAGGGTTCGACTATGGCTACACCTTC	CASSGTGFDYGYTF
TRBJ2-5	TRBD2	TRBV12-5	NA	TGTGCTAGTGGTTTGGGACTAGCGGGGGAGACCCAGTACTTC	CASGLGLAGETQYF
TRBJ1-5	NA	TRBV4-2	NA	TGTGCCAGCAGCCAAGAGAGGAGTACGCCCCAGCATTTT	CASSQERSTPQHF
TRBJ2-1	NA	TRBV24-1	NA	TGTGCCACCAGTCCAGTCCCCGGACAGGGAGGGAAGAGCTCCTACAATGAGCAGTTCTTC	CATSPVPGQGGKSSYNEQFF
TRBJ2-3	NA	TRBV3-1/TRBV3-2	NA	TGTGCCAGCAGCCAAGCTCGGGGGGCTAGCACAGATACGCAGTATTTT	CASSQARGASTDTQYF